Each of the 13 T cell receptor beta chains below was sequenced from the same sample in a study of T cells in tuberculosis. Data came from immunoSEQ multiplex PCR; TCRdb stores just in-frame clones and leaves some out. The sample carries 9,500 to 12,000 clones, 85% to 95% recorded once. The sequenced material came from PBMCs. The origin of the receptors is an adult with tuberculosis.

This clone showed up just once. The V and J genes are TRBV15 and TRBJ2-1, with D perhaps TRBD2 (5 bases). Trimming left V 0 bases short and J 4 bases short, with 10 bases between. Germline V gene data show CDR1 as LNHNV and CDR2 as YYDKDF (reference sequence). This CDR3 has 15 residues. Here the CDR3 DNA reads TGTGCCACCAGCAGAGACAGCGGACCTTACAATGAGCAGTTCTTC. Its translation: CATSRDSGPYNEQFF. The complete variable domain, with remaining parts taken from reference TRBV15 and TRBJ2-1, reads DAMVIQNPRYQVTQFGKPVTLSCSQTLNHNVMYWYQQKSSQAPKLLFHYYDKDFNNEADTPDNFQSRRPNTSFCFLDIRSPGLGDTAMYLCATSRDSGPYNEQFFGPGTRLTVL.

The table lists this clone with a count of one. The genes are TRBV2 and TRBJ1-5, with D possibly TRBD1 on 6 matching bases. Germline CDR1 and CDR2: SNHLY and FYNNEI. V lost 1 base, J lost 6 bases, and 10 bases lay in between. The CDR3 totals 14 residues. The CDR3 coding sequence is TGTGCCAGCAGTGAAGGACAGGCTAGTCAGCCCCAGCATTTT. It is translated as CASSEGQASQPQHF.

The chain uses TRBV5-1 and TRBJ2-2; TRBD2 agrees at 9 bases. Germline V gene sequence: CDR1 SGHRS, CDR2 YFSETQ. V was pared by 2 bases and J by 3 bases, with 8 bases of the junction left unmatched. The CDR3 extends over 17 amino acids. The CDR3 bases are TGCGCCAGCAGCTTCCGGGCGGGGGGGCCGGACACCGGGGAGCTGTTTTTT. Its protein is CASSFRAGGPDTGELFF.

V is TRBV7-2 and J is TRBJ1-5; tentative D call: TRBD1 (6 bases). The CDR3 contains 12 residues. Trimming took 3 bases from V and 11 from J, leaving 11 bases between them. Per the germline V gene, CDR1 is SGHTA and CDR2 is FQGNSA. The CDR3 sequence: CASSLDSSAQHF. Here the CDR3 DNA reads TGTGCCAGCAGCTTGGACAGCTCAGCCCAGCATTTT.

The chain's CDR3 is CASSNDRGNEQYF. DNA for the CDR3: TGTGCCAGTAGTAACGACAGGGGTAACGAGCAGTACTTC. The V call is TRBV19, the J call TRBJ2-7; 8 nucleotides match TRBD1. V shed 4 bases and J 5 bases; nucleotides not matched to a gene: 4. CDR1 LNHDA and CDR2 SQIVND come from the germline V gene (reference sequence). The CDR3 loop spans 13 amino acids.

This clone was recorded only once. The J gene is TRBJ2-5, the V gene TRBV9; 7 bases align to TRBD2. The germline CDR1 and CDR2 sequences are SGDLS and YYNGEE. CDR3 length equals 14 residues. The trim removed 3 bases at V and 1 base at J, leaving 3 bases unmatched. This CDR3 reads CASSGGGTQETQYF. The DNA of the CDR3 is TGTGCCAGCAGCGGGGGGGGTACCCAAGAGACCCAGTACTTC.

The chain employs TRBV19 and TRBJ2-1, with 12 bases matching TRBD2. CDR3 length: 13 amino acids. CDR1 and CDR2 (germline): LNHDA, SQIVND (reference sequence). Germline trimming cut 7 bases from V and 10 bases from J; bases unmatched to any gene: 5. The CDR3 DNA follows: TGTGCCAGTACTAGCGGGGGGGCCCGGGAGCAGTTCTTC. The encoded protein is CASTSGGAREQFF. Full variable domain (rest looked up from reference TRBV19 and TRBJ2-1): DGGITQSPKYLFRKEGQNVTLSCEQNLNHDAMYWYRQDPGQGLRLIYYSQIVNDFQKGDIAEGYSVSREKKESFPLTVTSAQKNPTAFYLCASTSGGAREQFFGPGTRLTVL.

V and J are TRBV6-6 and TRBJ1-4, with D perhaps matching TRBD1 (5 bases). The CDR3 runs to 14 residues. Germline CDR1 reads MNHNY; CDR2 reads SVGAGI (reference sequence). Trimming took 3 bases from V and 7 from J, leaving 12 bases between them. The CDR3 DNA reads TGTGCCAGCAGTTATCGGGGGGGAGGTGAAAAACTGTTTTTT. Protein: CASSYRGGGEKLFF.

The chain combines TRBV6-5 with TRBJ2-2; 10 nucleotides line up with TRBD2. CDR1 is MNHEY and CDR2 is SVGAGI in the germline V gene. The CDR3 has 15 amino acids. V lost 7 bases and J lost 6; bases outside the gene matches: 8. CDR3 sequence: CASTGAGGPAGELFF. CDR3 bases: TGTGCCAGCACGGGAGCGGGAGGGCCCGCCGGGGAGCTGTTTTTT.

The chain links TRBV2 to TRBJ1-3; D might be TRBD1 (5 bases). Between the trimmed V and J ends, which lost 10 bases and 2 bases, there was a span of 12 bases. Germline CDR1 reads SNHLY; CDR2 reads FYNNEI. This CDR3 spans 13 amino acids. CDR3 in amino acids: CATLAGTGNTIYF. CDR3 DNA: TGTGCCACCCTGGCAGGGACTGGAAACACCATATATTTT.

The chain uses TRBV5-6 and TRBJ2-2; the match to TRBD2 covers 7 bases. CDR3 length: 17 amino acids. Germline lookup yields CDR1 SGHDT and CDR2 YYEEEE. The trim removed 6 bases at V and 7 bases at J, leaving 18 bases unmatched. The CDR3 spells CASNEDGPTSSDGELFF. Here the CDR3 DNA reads TGTGCCAGCAATGAGGACGGTCCGACTAGCTCGGACGGGGAGCTGTTTTTT.

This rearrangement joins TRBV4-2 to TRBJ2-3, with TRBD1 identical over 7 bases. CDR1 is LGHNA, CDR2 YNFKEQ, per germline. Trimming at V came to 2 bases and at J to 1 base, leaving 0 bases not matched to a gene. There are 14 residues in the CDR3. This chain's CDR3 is CASSQQGGTDTQYF. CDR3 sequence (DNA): TGTGCCAGCAGCCAACAGGGGGGCACAGATACGCAGTATTTT.

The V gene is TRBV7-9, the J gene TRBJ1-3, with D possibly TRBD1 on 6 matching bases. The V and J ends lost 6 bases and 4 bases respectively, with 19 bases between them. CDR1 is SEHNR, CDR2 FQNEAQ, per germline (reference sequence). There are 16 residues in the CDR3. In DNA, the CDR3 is TGTGCCAGCAGTCTAACCCCAGGGGCTGAGGGAAACACCATATATTTT. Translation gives CASSLTPGAEGNTIYF.